One and the same sample provided the 23 T cell receptor beta chains below, sequenced in a study of shared clonotypes between healthy human individuals. Some clones are missing from TCRdb's copy, which holds only in-frame ones; the method was immunoSEQ multiplex PCR. The table shows roughly 1,800,000 clones, with 85% to 95% occurring only once. Naive CD8 cells lacked CD45RO, underwent positive selection for CCR7 and left out terminally differentiated effector memory CD45RA+ cells. The source material was naive CD8+ T cells sorted from blood. The receptors derive from a man between 18 and 35 years old in good health.

This clone was seen only a few times. The rearrangement joins TRBV27 to TRBJ2-1; TRBD2 matches at 11 bases. V lost 10 bases to trimming and J lost 6 bases; unmatched junction nucleotides: 8. The CDR3 is 14 residues long. CDR1 is MNHEY and CDR2 is SMNVEV in the germline V gene (reference sequence). The CDR3 nucleotides read TGTGCCACTTCCGGGACTAGCGGTATCAATGAGCAGTTCTTC. Protein sequence: CATSGTSGINEQFF.

The rearrangement links TRBV4-3 to TRBJ2-5; 9 bases are a match to TRBD2. Germline values: CDR1 LGHNA, CDR2 YSLEER. The V and J ends lost 0 bases and 9 bases, in that order; junction bases with no gene match: 8. The length of the CDR3 is 15 residues. The CDR3 here is CASSQERSREGAQYF. Here the CDR3 DNA reads TGCGCCAGCAGCCAAGAGCGTTCGCGGGAGGGGGCCCAGTACTTC.

The chain uses TRBV15 and TRBJ1-4, with D unresolved. Germline assignment: CDR1 LNHNV and CDR2 YYDKDF (reference sequence). This CDR3 has 13 amino acids. Trimming cost V 6 bases and J 6 bases, with 11 bases left between them. The CDR3, as DNA: TGTGCCACCAGGTCGGGGTCCGATGAAAAACTGTTTTTT. Translating it yields CATRSGSDEKLFF.

This clone has just one count. This chain links TRBV5-8 with TRBJ2-5, with unresolved D. Trimming cost V 1 base and J 5 bases, with 9 bases left between them. The CDR3 is 13 residues long. Looked up from germline, CDR1 is SGHTS and CDR2 is YDEGEE. CDR3 nucleotide sequence: TGTGCCAGCAGCTTGCTAGGGTGGGAGACCCAGTACTTC. It codes for CASSLLGWETQYF.

The CDR3 DNA sequence: TGTGCCAGCAAAGAGCTAGCGGGCACCGGGGAGCTGTTTTTT. Amino acids: CASKELAGTGELFF. The chain recombines TRBV6-5 with TRBJ2-2; 8 bases are a match to TRBD2. The CDR3 extends over 14 amino acids. J gave up 4 bases and V 7 bases, and 5 bases lay outside the gene matches. Looked up from germline, CDR1 is MNHEY and CDR2 is SVGAGI.

The J gene is TRBJ1-1, the V gene TRBV12-5; 8 bases are a match to TRBD1. Germline V gene sequence: CDR1 LGHNT, CDR2 FRNRAP. The CDR3 covers 16 residues. The V segment lost 2 bases and the J segment 3 bases; nucleotides outside the gene matches: 8. The CDR3 DNA is TGTGCTAGTGGTTTGCCCCACAGGGGGAGGGACACTGAAGCTTTCTTT. It codes for CASGLPHRGRDTEAFF.

In this sample, this clone turned up a few times. The chain recombines TRBV7-3 with TRBJ1-1; no clear D gene. The CDR3 has 15 residues. Trimming removed 0 bases from V and 0 bases from J, with 8 bases in between. Germline loops: CDR1 SGHTA, CDR2 FQGTGA. The CDR3 loop reads CASSLTTALNTEAFF. CDR3 DNA: TGTGCCAGCAGCTTAACCACAGCTCTGAACACTGAAGCTTTCTTT. The whole variable domain, remainder taken from reference TRBV7-3 and TRBJ1-1, is GAGVSQTPSNKVTEKGKYVELRCDPISGHTALYWYRQSLGQGPEFLIYFQGTGAADDSGLPNDRFFAVRPEGSVSTLKIQRTERGDSAVYLCASSLTTALNTEAFFGQGTRLTVV.

The V and J genes are TRBV27 and TRBJ2-1; TRBD2 matches 8 bases. The CDR3 contains 15 residues. V dropped 4 bases and J dropped 4; count of bases not matched to a gene: 6. CDR1 is MNHEY, CDR2 SMNVEV, per germline (reference sequence). The CDR3 region has the DNA TGTGCCAGCAGTTCGGGACTAGAGAATTACAATGAGCAGTTCTTC. Its translation: CASSSGLENYNEQFF.

V usage is TRBV7-9 and J usage is TRBJ1-2, with D maybe TRBD1 (6 bases). Germline V CDR1 and CDR2: SEHNR, FQNEAQ (reference sequence). The V end was cut by 3 bases, the J end by 7 bases, with 9 bases between. The CDR3 sequence is 12 residues long. The CDR3 DNA reads TGTGCCAGCAGCTTCATGGGGGCTGGCTACACCTTC. It codes for CASSFMGAGYTF.

V gene TRBV13 combines with J gene TRBJ2-2, with D perhaps matching TRBD2 (5 bases). V lost 2 bases, J lost 4 bases, and 17 bases lay in between. This CDR3 spans 17 amino acids. Germline V gene data show CDR1 as PRHDT and CDR2 as FYEKMQ (reference sequence). The CDR3 nucleotides are TGTGCCAGCAGCTTAAATCTAGGGCCGGCGGGCACCGGGGAGCTGTTTTTT. Translated: CASSLNLGPAGTGELFF.

V and J are TRBV10-3 and TRBJ2-7; 8 nucleotides align to TRBD2. The CDR3 runs to 14 residues. Germline V gives CDR1 ENHRY, CDR2 SYGVKD. The V gene end was trimmed by 6 bases and the J gene end by 7 bases; junction bases not matched to a gene: 11. The CDR3 coding sequence is TGTGCCATCAGCCAAAAAGCGGGAGCTAGGGAGCAGTACTTC. Translating gives CAISQKAGAREQYF.

The sample holds one count of this clone. The rearrangement links TRBV2 to TRBJ2-7, with TRBD2 identical over 9 bases. Germline V CDR1 and CDR2: SNHLY, FYNNEI. The CDR3 has 15 residues. The trim removed 6 bases at V and 3 bases at J, leaving 9 bases unmatched. CDR3 amino acids: CASRAGGTANYEQYF. CDR3 coding DNA: TGTGCCAGCAGGGCGGGAGGGACGGCTAACTACGAGCAGTACTTC.

In its sample, this clone was seen a few times. This chain uses TRBV27 with TRBJ2-7; 13 bases fit TRBD2. The CDR3 spans 14 residues. V dropped 6 bases and J dropped 5; count of bases not matched to a gene: 4. Germline V gene sequence: CDR1 MNHEY, CDR2 SMNVEV (reference sequence). The CDR3 sequence is CASRTLAGGNEQYF. CDR3 coding DNA: TGTGCCAGCAGAACACTAGCGGGAGGGAACGAGCAGTACTTC.

V and J are TRBV5-1 and TRBJ2-1; D may be TRBD2 (5 bases). Trimming left V 6 bases short and J 5 bases short, with 12 bases between. Per germline, CDR1 SGHRS and CDR2 YFSETQ. CDR3 size: 13 residues. DNA for the CDR3: TGCGCCAGCAATGAGGGCGTAAACAATGAGCAGTTCTTC. Its translation is CASNEGVNNEQFF.

The chain has TRBV2 and TRBJ1-5, with 7 nucleotides matching TRBD1. CDR1 is SNHLY, CDR2 FYNNEI, per germline. The CDR3 covers 14 residues. The V segment lost 10 bases and the J segment 1 base; nucleotides outside the gene matches: 7. CDR3 loop: CATPTGMSNQPQHF. The CDR3 DNA reads as TGTGCCACCCCGACAGGGATGAGCAATCAGCCCCAGCATTTT.

The CDR3: CASRVDRGLGYEQYF. CDR3 sequence (DNA): TGCGCCAGCAGGGTCGACAGGGGATTGGGTTACGAGCAGTACTTC. The genes are TRBV5-1 and TRBJ2-7, with 8 bases that match TRBD1. J gave up 4 bases and V 5 bases, and 11 bases lay outside the gene matches. The CDR3 extends over 15 amino acids. Germline V gene data show CDR1 as SGHRS and CDR2 as YFSETQ.

The chain links TRBV28 to TRBJ1-1; no clear D gene. The CDR3 is made up of 13 amino acids. The germline gives CDR1 MDHEN, CDR2 SYDVKM. The ends were cut back, 10 bases at V and 4 bases at J, with 16 bases in the middle. The CDR3 coding sequence is TGTGCCACTATGACACACTGGGGCACTGAAGCTTTCTTT. Protein product: CATMTHWGTEAFF.

The J gene is TRBJ2-7, the V gene TRBV6-6; 9 bases are shared with TRBD2. Unmatched junction bases numbered 8, after V lost 6 bases and J lost 2 bases. The CDR3 is made up of 15 amino acids. Germline V CDR1 and CDR2: MNHNY, SVGAGI (reference sequence). The CDR3 region is CASRLSGGPTYEQYF. The CDR3 DNA follows: TGTGCCAGCAGACTGAGCGGGGGGCCTACCTACGAGCAGTACTTC.

This chain uses TRBV7-6 with TRBJ1-5; maybe TRBD1 (5 bases). The CDR3 has 14 residues. Germline V gives CDR1 SGHVS, CDR2 FNYEAQ. Deletions cut 1 base from V and 2 bases from J, with 6 bases between. DNA for the CDR3: TGTGCCAGCAGCTTAGGAGGGGGCAATCAGCCCCAGCATTTT. Protein sequence: CASSLGGGNQPQHF.

The J gene is TRBJ1-1, the V gene TRBV27; D gene uncertain. The CDR3 runs 17 residues. Trimming removed 1 base from V and 5 bases from J, with 20 bases in between. Germline V gene sequence: CDR1 MNHEY, CDR2 SMNVEV (reference sequence). The CDR3 DNA sequence: TGTGCCAGCAGTTTATTGGGGTCCCTAGGAGTTAAGACTGAAGCTTTCTTT. It codes for CASSLLGSLGVKTEAFF.

V and J are TRBV27 and TRBJ2-6, with D unclear. Germline CDR1 is MNHEY and CDR2 is SMNVEV (reference sequence). The ends were cut back, 0 bases at V and 4 bases at J, with 4 bases in the middle. The CDR3 totals 14 residues. The CDR3 nucleotides are TGTGCCAGCAGTTTATCGCCCGGGGCCAACGTCCTGACTTTC. This encodes CASSLSPGANVLTF.

This chain connects TRBV6-1 to TRBJ1-2; D gene uncertain. The CDR3 runs 11 residues. With 11 bases removed from V and 4 bases from J, the gap between germline ends came to 11 bases. Per the germline V gene, CDR1 is MNHNS and CDR2 is SASEGT. CDR3 amino acids: CAVRESYGYTF. CDR3 coding DNA: TGTGCCGTTCGGGAGAGCTATGGCTACACCTTC.

This clone was detected only once. The V gene is TRBV4-1, the J gene TRBJ2-2; TRBD2 aligns across 11 bases. V trimming: 3 bases; J trimming: 7 bases; junction bases outside the gene matches: 16. The CDR3 length is 19 residues. Germline CDR1 is MGHRA and CDR2 is YSYEKL. Here the CDR3 reads CASSHPGFGSGGASGELFF. In DNA form, the CDR3 reads TGCGCCAGCAGCCACCCGGGTTTTGGTAGCGGGGGGGCTAGCGGGGAGCTGTTTTTT.